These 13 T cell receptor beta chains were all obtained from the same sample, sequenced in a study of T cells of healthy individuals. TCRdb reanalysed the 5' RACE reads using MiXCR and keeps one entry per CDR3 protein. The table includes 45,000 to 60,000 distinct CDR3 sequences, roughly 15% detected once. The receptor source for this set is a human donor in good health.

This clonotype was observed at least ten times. This CDR3 reads CASSRRRGEAFF. The CDR3 DNA reads as TGTGCCAGCAGCCGCCGCCGGGGTGAAGCTTTCTTT. J is TRBJ1-1 and V is TRBV5-8; D ambiguous. The CDR3 consists of 12 residues. Germline-derived CDR1 and CDR2 are SGHTS and YDEGEE. V dropped 4 bases and J dropped 7 bases, with 11 bases sitting between them.

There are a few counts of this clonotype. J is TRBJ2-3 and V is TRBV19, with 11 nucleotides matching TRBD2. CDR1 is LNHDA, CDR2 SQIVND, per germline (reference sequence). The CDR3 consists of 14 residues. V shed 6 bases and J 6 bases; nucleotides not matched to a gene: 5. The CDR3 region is CASRDSGGADTQYF. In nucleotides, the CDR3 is TGTGCCAGTAGAGATAGCGGGGGGGCGGATACGCAGTATTTT. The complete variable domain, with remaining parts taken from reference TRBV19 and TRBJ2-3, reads DGGITQSPKYLFRKEGQNVTLSCEQNLNHDAMYWYRQDPGQGLRLIYYSQIVNDFQKGDIAEGYSVSREKKESFPLTVTSAQKNPTAFYLCASRDSGGADTQYFGPGTRLTVL.

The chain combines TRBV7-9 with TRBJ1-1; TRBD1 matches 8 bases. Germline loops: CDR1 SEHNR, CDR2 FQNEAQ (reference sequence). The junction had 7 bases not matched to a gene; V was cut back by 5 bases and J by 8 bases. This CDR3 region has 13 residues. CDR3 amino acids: CASSPLRDREAFF. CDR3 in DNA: TGTGCCAGCAGCCCCCTCCGGGACAGGGAAGCTTTCTTT.

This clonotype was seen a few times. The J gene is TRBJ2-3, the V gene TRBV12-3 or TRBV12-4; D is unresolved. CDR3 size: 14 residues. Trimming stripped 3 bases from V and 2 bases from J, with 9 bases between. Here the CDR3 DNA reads TGTGCCAGCAGTTTTCGGCGTCTCACAGATACGCAGTATTTT. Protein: CASSFRRLTDTQYF.

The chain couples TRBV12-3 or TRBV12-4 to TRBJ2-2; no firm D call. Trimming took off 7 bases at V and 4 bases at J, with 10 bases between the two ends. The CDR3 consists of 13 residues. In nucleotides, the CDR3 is TGTGCCAGCACTCACCGGCCCACCGGGGAGCTGTTTTTT. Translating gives CASTHRPTGELFF.

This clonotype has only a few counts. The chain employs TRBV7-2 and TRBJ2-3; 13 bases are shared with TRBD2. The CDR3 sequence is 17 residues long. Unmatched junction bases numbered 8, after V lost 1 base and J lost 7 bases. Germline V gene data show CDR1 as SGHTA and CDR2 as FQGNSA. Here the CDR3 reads CASSLVGTSGAGNTQYF. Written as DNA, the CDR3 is TGTGCCAGCAGCTTAGTCGGGACTAGCGGGGCGGGGAATACGCAGTATTTT.

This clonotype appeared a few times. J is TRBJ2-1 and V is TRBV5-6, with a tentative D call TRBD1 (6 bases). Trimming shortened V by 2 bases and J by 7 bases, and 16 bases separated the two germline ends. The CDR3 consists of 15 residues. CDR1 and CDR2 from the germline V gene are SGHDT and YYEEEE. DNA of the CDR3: TGTGCCAGCAGCTTTGCCGGGACAAATTGGAATGAGCAGTTCTTC. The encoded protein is CASSFAGTNWNEQFF.

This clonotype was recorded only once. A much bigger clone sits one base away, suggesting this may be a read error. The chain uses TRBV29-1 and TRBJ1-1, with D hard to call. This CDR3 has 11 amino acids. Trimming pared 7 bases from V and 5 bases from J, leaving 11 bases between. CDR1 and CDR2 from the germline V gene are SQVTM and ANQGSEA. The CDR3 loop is CSAIKATEAFF. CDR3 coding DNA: TGCAGCGCCATAAAGGCAACTGAAGCTTTCTTT.

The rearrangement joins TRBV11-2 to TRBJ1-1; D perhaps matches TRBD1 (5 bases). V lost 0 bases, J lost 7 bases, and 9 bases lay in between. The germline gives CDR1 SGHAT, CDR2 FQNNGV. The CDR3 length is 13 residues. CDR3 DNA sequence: TGTGCCAGCAGCTTAGAGCTGCAGGGTGAAGCTTTCTTT. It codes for CASSLELQGEAFF.

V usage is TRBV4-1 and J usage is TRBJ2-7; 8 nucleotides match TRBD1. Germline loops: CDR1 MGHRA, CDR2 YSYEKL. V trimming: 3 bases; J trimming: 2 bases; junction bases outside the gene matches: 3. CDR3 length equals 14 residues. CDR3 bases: TGCGCCAGCAGCCAGGGACAGGCGGCCTACGAGCAGTACTTC. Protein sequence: CASSQGQAAYEQYF.

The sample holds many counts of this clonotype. The CDR3: CSAPSADEAYYNEQFF. The CDR3 DNA reads as TGCAGTGCCCCGTCGGCGGATGAGGCCTACTACAATGAGCAGTTCTTC. The chain joins TRBV20-1 to TRBJ2-1, with no clear D. V lost 6 bases and J lost 3, with 21 bases in between. The CDR3 is made up of 16 amino acids. Germline loops: CDR1 DFQATT, CDR2 SNEGSKA (reference sequence).

CDR3 sequence: CASSLPQGVGETQYF. The CDR3 nucleotides read TGTGCCAGCAGCTTACCCCAAGGGGTTGGAGAGACCCAGTACTTC. The chain has TRBV7-9 and TRBJ2-5, with a weak D call TRBD1 (5 bases). The germline CDR1 and CDR2 sequences are SEHNR and FQNEAQ (reference sequence). The CDR3 consists of 15 residues. Deletions cut 2 bases from V and 4 bases from J, with 14 bases between.

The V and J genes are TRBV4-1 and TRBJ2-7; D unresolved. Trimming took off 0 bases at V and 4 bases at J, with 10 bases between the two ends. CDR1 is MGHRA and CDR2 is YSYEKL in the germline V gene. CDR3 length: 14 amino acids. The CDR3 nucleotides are TGCGCCAGCAGCCAAGAACGCGTGGGTTACGAGCAGTACTTC. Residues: CASSQERVGYEQYF.